This TCR beta chain was retrieved from a study of blood T cell repertoires in COVID-19. As for the study in general: Samples of COVID-19 (acute and convalescent) were obtained from the United States, Italy and Spain.

Germline lookup yields CDR1 SNHLY and CDR2 FYNNEI. V was shortened by 4 bases and J by 0 bases, with 10 bases between the two germline ends. The CDR3 sequence is 15 residues long. Authors' processing steps: Cell counts per sample came from amplifying reference gene primers. Here immunoSEQ multiplex PCR was the method, and the copy in TCRdb shows in-frame clones only, minus some. That table supplies the V and J calls and clone size; D and trimming were determined from the DNA. The sample has around 200,000 clones, approximately 80% seen once. The source of this sequence is a human donor in a cohort sampled during active COVID-19. The genes are TRBV2 and TRBJ2-4; D perhaps matches TRBD1 (5 bases). Sequenced sample: peripheral blood. In DNA, the CDR3 is TGTGCCAGCAGTGTTTCGACAGTAGCCAAAAACATTCAGTACTTC. Its protein product is CASSVSTVAKNIQYF. Drawing the rest from reference TRBV2 and TRBJ2-4, the complete variable domain is EPEVTQTPSHQVTQMGQEVILRCVPISNHLYFYWYRQILGQKVEFLVSFYNNEISEKSEIFDDQFSVERPDGSNFTLKIRSTKLEDSAMYFCASSVSTVAKNIQYFGAGTRLSVL.